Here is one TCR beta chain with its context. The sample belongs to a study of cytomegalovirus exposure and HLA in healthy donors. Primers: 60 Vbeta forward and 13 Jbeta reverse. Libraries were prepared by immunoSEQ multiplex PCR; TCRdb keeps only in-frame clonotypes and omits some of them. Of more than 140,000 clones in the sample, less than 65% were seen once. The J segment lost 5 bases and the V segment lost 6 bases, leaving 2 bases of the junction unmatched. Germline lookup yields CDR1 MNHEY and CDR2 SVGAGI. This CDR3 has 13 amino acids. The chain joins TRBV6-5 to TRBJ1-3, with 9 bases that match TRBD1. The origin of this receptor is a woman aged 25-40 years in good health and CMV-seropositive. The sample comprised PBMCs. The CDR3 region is CASRGQGRNTIYF. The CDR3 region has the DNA TGTGCCAGCAGGGGACAGGGTCGAAACACCATATATTTT.